This passage covers 27 T cell receptor beta chains from one sample sequenced in a study of cytomegalovirus exposure and HLA in healthy donors. The PCR made use of 60 Vbeta and 13 Jbeta primers. Assay used: immunoSEQ multiplex PCR; TCRdb lists only in-frame clones, some missing. This table has about 150,000 clones, approximately 72% appearing once. Sequencing was performed on PBMCs. Receptors were obtained from a man aged 18 to 29 in good health and CMV-seronegative.

The rearrangement joins TRBV6-6 to TRBJ2-1; 10 nucleotides align to TRBD1. V dropped 10 bases and J dropped 9; count of bases not matched to a gene: 15. Germline CDR1 MNHNY, CDR2 SVGAGI (reference sequence). The CDR3 spans 15 residues. The CDR3 coding sequence is TGTGCCATTGCACGGGGACAGGGGTTCTTGGGTGAGCAGTTCTTC. As protein: CAIARGQGFLGEQFF.

This sequence joins TRBV7-6 and TRBJ2-7; no reliable D call. This CDR3 spans 12 amino acids. Trimming shortened V by 1 base and J by 5 bases, and 6 bases separated the two germline ends. Germline V gene sequence: CDR1 SGHVS, CDR2 FNYEAQ. The DNA for the CDR3 is TGTGCCAGCAGCTTAGAAGGAGACGAGCAGTACTTC. Amino acids: CASSLEGDEQYF.

The chain recombines TRBV11-2 with TRBJ2-4; TRBD2 aligns across 16 bases. The germline CDR1 and CDR2 sequences are SGHAT and FQNNGV. The length of the CDR3 is 18 residues. V shed 5 bases, J shed 2 bases, and the junction held 6 bases outside the gene matches. The CDR3 is CASSPGLAGGVTKNIQYF. The CDR3 DNA reads TGTGCCAGCAGCCCGGGACTAGCGGGAGGGGTCACCAAAAACATTCAGTACTTC.

V usage is TRBV21-1 and J usage is TRBJ2-6; the table's TRBD1 call for D was not verified on the DNA. TRBV21-1 counts as a pseudogene. CDR3 length equals 15 residues. The CDR3 sequence: CASSCVSAGANVLTF. The CDR3 coding sequence is TGTGCCAGCAGCTGTGTATCAGCTGGGGCCAACGTCCTGACTTTC.

The gene calls are TRBV7-2 and TRBJ2-1; TRBD2 agrees at 14 bases. CDR1 is SGHTA, CDR2 FQGNSA, per germline. With V trimmed by 5 bases and J by 3 bases, 6 bases remained unmatched. The CDR3 spans 17 residues. The CDR3 spells CASSPWTSGRLYNEQFF. In nucleotides, the CDR3 is TGTGCCAGCAGCCCCTGGACTAGCGGGAGGCTCTACAATGAGCAGTTCTTC.

V is TRBV5-6 and J is TRBJ2-7; 7 nucleotides match TRBD2. From germline, CDR1 is SGHDT and CDR2 YYEEEE. Trimming at V came to 3 bases and at J to 1 base, leaving 16 bases not matched to a gene. This CDR3 is built from 18 residues. The CDR3 loop is CASSWRLGGSEFSYEQYF. The CDR3 DNA sequence: TGTGCCAGCAGCTGGCGACTTGGCGGGAGTGAATTTTCCTACGAGCAGTACTTC.

V gene TRBV7-9 combines with J gene TRBJ2-1; TRBD2 matches at 11 bases. Unmatched junction bases numbered 5, after V lost 1 base and J lost 9 bases. The CDR3 is 15 residues long. Germline V gene sequence: CDR1 SEHNR, CDR2 FQNEAQ (reference sequence). CDR3 amino acids: CASSLVSLAGGEQFF. CDR3 bases: TGTGCCAGCAGCTTAGTAAGTCTAGCGGGAGGTGAGCAGTTCTTC. Based on the CDR3 plus reference TRBV7-9 and TRBJ2-1, the full variable domain is DTGVSQNPRHKITKRGQNVTFRCDPISEHNRLYWYRQTLGQGPEFLTYFQNEAQLEKSRLLSDRFSAERPKGSFSTLEIQRTEQGDSAMYLCASSLVSLAGGEQFFGPGTRLTVL.

This clone has more than one count but fewer than ten. The chain uses TRBV14 and TRBJ2-7, with D unresolved. V was trimmed by 1 base and J by 6 bases, leaving 4 bases between them. This CDR3 is built from 11 residues. The germline CDR1 and CDR2 sequences are SGHDN and FVKESK. The CDR3 here is CASSQVAEQYF. CDR3 nucleotide sequence: TGTGCCAGCAGCCAAGTAGCCGAGCAGTACTTC.

Turning to this clone: At one boundary the junction diverges from the germline segment, which might be a read error. The chain links TRBV7-9 to TRBJ1-1, with D perhaps matching TRBD1 (6 bases). This CDR3 is built from 17 residues. CDR1 SEHNR and CDR2 FQNEAQ come from the germline V gene (reference sequence). The CDR3 here is CSSSLGRQARGKTEAFF. DNA of the CDR3: TGTTCCAGCAGCTTAGGCAGACAGGCGAGGGGTAAGACTGAAGCTTTCTTT.

V and J are TRBV6-5 and TRBJ1-2, with D maybe TRBD1 (6 bases). This CDR3 has 13 amino acids. Germline CDR1 MNHEY, CDR2 SVGAGI. V lost 6 bases and J lost 2, with 10 bases in between. CDR3: CASSQTGNYGYTF. The CDR3 nucleotides are TGTGCCAGCAGCCAAACAGGGAACTATGGCTACACCTTC.

The chain has TRBV18 and TRBJ2-1; D may be TRBD2 (5 bases). Trimming cost V 2 bases and J 0 bases, with 17 bases left between them. This CDR3 contains 18 residues. The germline gives CDR1 KGHSH, CDR2 LQKENI. The CDR3 reads CASSPGQRAISSYNEQFF. CDR3 coding DNA: TGTGCCAGCTCACCAGGGCAGAGGGCCATAAGCTCCTACAATGAGCAGTTCTTC.

The rearrangement links TRBV19 to TRBJ2-5; 7 bases align to TRBD2. This CDR3 is built from 18 residues. V was clipped by 0 bases and J by 4 bases; unmatched bases: 14. Germline V gene sequence: CDR1 LNHDA, CDR2 SQIVND (reference sequence). CDR3 bases: TGTGCCAGTAGTATAGATGGCGGGTGGGGAGGGGTTGGAGAGACCCAGTACTTC. This translates into CASSIDGGWGGVGETQYF.

The chain joins TRBV7-9 to TRBJ2-1; 7 bases align to TRBD1. CDR1 and CDR2 (germline): SEHNR, FQNEAQ (reference sequence). Losses at the gene ends were 5 bases for V and 2 bases for J; bases not matched to a gene: 6. The CDR3 extends over 15 amino acids. The CDR3, as DNA: TGTGCCAGCAGCGCTGACAGGGCTACCTACAATGAGCAGTTCTTC. Its protein product is CASSADRATYNEQFF.

This clone was observed a single time. This sequence joins TRBV13 and TRBJ2-5; D is possibly TRBD2 (6 bases). The CDR3 runs to 14 residues. The germline V gene has CDR1 PRHDT and CDR2 FYEKMQ (reference sequence). V was shortened by 0 bases and J by 5 bases, with 10 bases between the two germline ends. For the CDR3, the DNA is TGTGCCAGCAGCTTAGGCCGGGGGATTGAGACCCAGTACTTC. Its translation is CASSLGRGIETQYF.

V usage is TRBV7-2 and J usage is TRBJ1-2, with a tentative D call TRBD1 (6 bases). CDR3 size: 14 residues. The V end was cut by 2 bases, the J end by 1 base, with 8 bases between. The germline V gene encodes CDR1 SGHTA and CDR2 FQGNSA. CDR3 region: CASSLKGVNYGYTF. CDR3 nucleotides: TGTGCCAGCAGCTTAAAGGGGGTTAACTATGGCTACACCTTC.

This rearrangement joins TRBV27 to TRBJ2-3, with a possible D match to TRBD2 (6 bases). The V and J ends lost 3 bases and 3 bases respectively, with 19 bases between them. Germline CDR1 MNHEY, CDR2 SMNVEV (reference sequence). CDR3 length equals 17 residues. CDR3 in DNA: TGTGCCAGCAGTTTGGGAATCAGGGCGGGGTGGACAGATACGCAGTATTTT. This sequence encodes CASSLGIRAGWTDTQYF.

CDR3 nucleotide sequence: TGTGCCAGCAGTGGCTCCGGAGGACAGGGTGGGAATGAGCAGTTCTTC. Its protein product is CASSGSGGQGGNEQFF. The V and J genes are TRBV27 and TRBJ2-1; 8 bases are a match to TRBD1. The junction had 13 bases not matched to a gene; V was cut back by 5 bases and J by 7 bases. The CDR3 length is 16 residues. The germline V gene encodes CDR1 MNHEY and CDR2 SMNVEV (reference sequence).

This clone was counted a few times. This chain joins TRBV14 and TRBJ2-1; 10 nucleotides align to TRBD2. The length of the CDR3 is 17 residues. Germline loops: CDR1 SGHDN, CDR2 FVKESK. Unmatched junction bases numbered 11, after V lost 0 bases and J lost 9 bases. The CDR3: CASSQESWLAGVREQFF. The CDR3 DNA reads as TGTGCCAGCAGCCAAGAAAGTTGGCTAGCGGGAGTGCGTGAGCAGTTCTTC.

A note on this clone: The junction departs from germline at one end; a sequencing error may be responsible. The chain links TRBV5-6 to TRBJ1-1, with 11 bases identical to TRBD1. CDR3 size: 17 residues. Germline CDR1 is SGHDT and CDR2 is YYEEEE. CDR3 in DNA: TGTGCCAGCAGCTTGGGGACAGGGGGCTTTATGAACACTGAAGCTTCCTTT. It yields the protein CASSLGTGGFMNTEASF. Supplemented by reference TRBV5-6 and TRBJ1-1, the full variable domain reads DAGVTQSPTHLIKTRGQQVTLRCSPKSGHDTVSWYQQALGQGPQFIFQYYEEEERQRGNFPDRFSGHQFPNYSSELNVNALLLGDSALYLCASSLGTGGFMNTEASFGQGTRLTVV.

V gene TRBV6-5 combines with J gene TRBJ1-5; 8 bases align to TRBD1. Looked up from germline, CDR1 is MNHEY and CDR2 is SVGAGI. The trim removed 8 bases at V and 6 bases at J, leaving 3 bases unmatched. The CDR3 runs to 12 residues. Written as DNA, the CDR3 is TGTGCCAGCCGGACAGGGTCTCAGCCCCAGCATTTT. Translation: CASRTGSQPQHF.

This chain uses TRBV30 with TRBJ2-1; 9 nucleotides agree with TRBD2. V was clipped by 4 bases and J by 4 bases; unmatched bases: 5. This CDR3 is 14 amino acids long. The germline V gene has CDR1 GTSNPN and CDR2 SVGIG (reference sequence). CDR3 region: CAWNAGGAYNEQFF. The CDR3 region has the DNA TGTGCCTGGAACGCGGGAGGGGCATACAATGAGCAGTTCTTC. The full variable domain, with the rest looked up from reference TRBV30 and TRBJ2-1, is SQTIHQWPATLVQPVGSPLSLECTVEGTSNPNLYWYRQAAGRGLQLLFYSVGIGQISSEVPQNLSASRPQDRQFILSSKKLLLSDSGFYLCAWNAGGAYNEQFFGPGTRLTVL.

V is TRBV5-6 and J is TRBJ2-4; TRBD1 matches 7 bases. With V trimmed by 2 bases and J by 8 bases, 10 bases remained unmatched. Looked up from germline, CDR1 is SGHDT and CDR2 is YYEEEE. The CDR3 runs to 15 residues. The CDR3 here is CASSFSGTVQYIQYF. CDR3 bases: TGTGCCAGCAGCTTCTCCGGGACAGTCCAATACATTCAGTACTTC.

The J gene is TRBJ2-2, the V gene TRBV10-3; the match to TRBD2 covers 11 bases. The CDR3 is made up of 14 amino acids. Germline CDR1 and CDR2: ENHRY and SYGVKD. J was trimmed by 4 bases and V by 10 bases; bases with no gene match: 5. CDR3 sequence (DNA): TGTGCCAGCAGGACTAGCGGGTCCACCGGGGAGCTGTTTTTT. Its protein is CASRTSGSTGELFF.

The gene calls are TRBV11-2 and TRBJ2-1; 7 bases map to TRBD2. Trimming removed 5 bases from V and 7 bases from J; junction bases left unmatched: 8. Germline V lookup: CDR1 SGHAT, CDR2 FQNNGV. This CDR3 spans 14 amino acids. CDR3 amino acids: CASSPRGTANEQFF. DNA for the CDR3: TGTGCCAGCAGCCCGCGGGGGACTGCAAATGAGCAGTTCTTC.

The V and J genes are TRBV7-2 and TRBJ2-3; D possibly corresponds to TRBD1 (5 bases). CDR1 is SGHTA and CDR2 is FQGNSA in the germline V gene. The CDR3 spans 12 residues. V was clipped by 5 bases and J by 5 bases, with 8 bases between them. The CDR3 DNA reads as TGTGCCAGCAGCCTCAGGGTAGATACGCAGTATTTT. Amino acid sequence: CASSLRVDTQYF. Based on the CDR3 plus reference TRBV7-2 and TRBJ2-3, the full variable domain is GAGVSQSPSNKVTEKGKDVELRCDPISGHTALYWYRQSLGQGLEFLIYFQGNSAPDKSGLPSDRFSAERTGGSVSTLTIQRTQQEDSAVYLCASSLRVDTQYFGPGTRLTVL.

The chain joins TRBV20-1 to TRBJ2-7, with D perhaps TRBD1 (6 bases). Trimming left V 4 bases short and J 3 bases short, with 7 bases between. From germline, CDR1 is DFQATT and CDR2 SNEGSKA (reference sequence). This CDR3 is 11 amino acids long. The CDR3 loop reads CSATGDYEQYF. DNA for the CDR3: TGCAGTGCTACAGGGGACTACGAGCAGTACTTC.

This clone appeared once. This rearrangement joins TRBV19 to TRBJ2-7, with TRBD1 matching 9 bases. The CDR3 runs 15 residues. Germline CDR1 is LNHDA and CDR2 is SQIVND (reference sequence). J lost 0 bases, V lost 1 base, and 1 base had no gene match. The CDR3 sequence is CASSIAGQGSYEQYF. CDR3 DNA sequence: TGTGCCAGTAGTATAGCGGGACAGGGCTCCTACGAGCAGTACTTC.